This TCR beta chain was identified in a study of T cells expressing NK-cell markers. Study information: It was sorted CD3+CD56-NKG2C+, CD3+CD56+NKG2C- and CD3+CD56+NKG2C+ T cells that provided the TCR beta repertoires.

TCRdb re-analyzed the 5' RACE reads; it lists each CDR3 protein once, without DNA. Recorded for this sample: a few hundred thousand distinct CDR3 sequences. General study findings and limits: The study found these clonotypes also leading the CD3+CD56-NKG2C+ fraction in several donors. Clones of NKG2C+ T cells that had expanded were of unclear HCMV specificity.

A remark on this clonotype: Its antigen is currently unknown.

Material for sequencing was blood T cells: a sorted CD56 or NKG2C T cell subset, CD4+ or CD8+ T cells, or bulk PBMC T cells (not recorded which). This clonotype originated in a man aged 18 to 30 in good health.

This CDR3 reads CTTRSYNEQFF. The chain couples TRBV29-1 to TRBJ2-1. CDR3 length: 11 amino acids. In germline, CDR1 is SQVTM, CDR2 ANQGSEA.